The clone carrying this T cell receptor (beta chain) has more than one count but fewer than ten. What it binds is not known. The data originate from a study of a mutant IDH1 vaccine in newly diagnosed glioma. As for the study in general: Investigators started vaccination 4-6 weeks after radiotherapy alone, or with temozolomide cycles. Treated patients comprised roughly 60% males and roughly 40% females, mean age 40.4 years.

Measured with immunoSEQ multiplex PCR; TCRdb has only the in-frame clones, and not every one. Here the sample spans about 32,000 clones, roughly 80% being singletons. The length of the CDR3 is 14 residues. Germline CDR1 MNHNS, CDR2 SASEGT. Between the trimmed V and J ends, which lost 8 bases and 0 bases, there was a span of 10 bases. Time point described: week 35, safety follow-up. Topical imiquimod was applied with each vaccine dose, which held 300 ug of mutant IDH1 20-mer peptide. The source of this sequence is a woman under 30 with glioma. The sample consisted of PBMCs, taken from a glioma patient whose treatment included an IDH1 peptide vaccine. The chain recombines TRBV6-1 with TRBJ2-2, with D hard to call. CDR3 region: CASLDYANTGELFF. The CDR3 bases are TGTGCCAGCCTAGATTACGCGAACACCGGGGAGCTGTTTTTT.